What follows are 2 T cell receptor beta chains derived from one specimen sequenced in a study of patients and donors after allogeneic stem cell transplantation. A single record per CDR3 protein comes from TCRdb applying MiXCR to the RT-PCR reads. The repertoire consists of hundreds of thousands of distinct CDR3 sequences, with roughly 17% occurring once and the leading ten covering around 7.9%. The sequencing input was blood, either unsorted or a sorted T cell fraction (not recorded which). The receptor source for this set is a human donor who was either an allogeneic HSCT recipient or a stem cell or donor lymphocyte infusion donor (not recorded which). It is not recorded whose cells these are; they may come from a transplant donor.

This clonotype was detected a few times. This sequence joins TRBV2 and TRBJ2-3; D is undetermined. The CDR3 has 11 residues. V was cut by 6 bases and J by 2 bases, with 3 bases left in between. Looked up from germline, CDR1 is SNHLY and CDR2 is FYNNEI. CDR3 coding DNA: TGTGCCAGCAGGATCACAGATACGCAGTATTTT. It yields the protein CASRITDTQYF.

V usage is TRBV19 and J usage is TRBJ2-4, with TRBD2 matching over 8 bases. The CDR3 consists of 13 residues. Germline V gene sequence: CDR1 LNHDA, CDR2 SQIVND (reference sequence). V dropped 8 bases and J dropped 7; count of bases not matched to a gene: 7. The CDR3 DNA is TGTGCCAGTGCGTCGACGGGGGGGAACATTCAGTACTTC. As protein: CASASTGGNIQYF.